One and the same sample provided the 3 T cell receptor beta chains below, sequenced in a study of CD8 T cells in Susac syndrome. cDNA came from roughly 0.5 to 1 ug RNA primed by random hexamers. TCRdb independently ran MiXCR on the immunoSEQ multiplex PCR reads; one entry per CDR3 protein. The sample lists roughly 180,000 distinct CDR3 sequences; about 93% were seen once. Sequencing used CD4+ T cells from PBMCs. These receptors came from a human donor with Susac syndrome.

This chain links TRBV20-1 with TRBJ1-2, with TRBD1 matching over 7 bases. The V segment lost 6 bases and the J segment 3 bases; nucleotides outside the gene matches: 10. Germline V CDR1 and CDR2: DFQATT, SNEGSKA (reference sequence). The CDR3 has 14 residues. The CDR3 DNA is TGCAGTGCGGTACAGGGGTCTGGGGACTATGGCTACACCTTC. This codes for CSAVQGSGDYGYTF.

This sequence joins TRBV28 and TRBJ1-5; weak D call: TRBD1 (5 bases). Germline V gene lookup returns CDR1 MDHEN and CDR2 SYDVKM. CDR3 length equals 12 residues. The ends were cut back, 2 bases at V and 7 bases at J, with 6 bases in the middle. The CDR3 loop reads CASSLQGQPQHF. The DNA for the CDR3 is TGTGCCAGCAGTTTACAGGGCCAGCCCCAGCATTTT.

This clonotype was picked up one time. The rearrangement links TRBV20-1 to TRBJ2-3; D is undetermined. There are 14 residues in the CDR3. V dropped 5 bases and J dropped 2 bases, with 14 bases sitting between them. Germline CDR1 and CDR2: DFQATT and SNEGSKA (reference sequence). CDR3 nucleotide sequence: TGCAGTGCTTCAAGGAGCCCCTACACAGATACGCAGTATTTT. The encoded protein is CSASRSPYTDTQYF.